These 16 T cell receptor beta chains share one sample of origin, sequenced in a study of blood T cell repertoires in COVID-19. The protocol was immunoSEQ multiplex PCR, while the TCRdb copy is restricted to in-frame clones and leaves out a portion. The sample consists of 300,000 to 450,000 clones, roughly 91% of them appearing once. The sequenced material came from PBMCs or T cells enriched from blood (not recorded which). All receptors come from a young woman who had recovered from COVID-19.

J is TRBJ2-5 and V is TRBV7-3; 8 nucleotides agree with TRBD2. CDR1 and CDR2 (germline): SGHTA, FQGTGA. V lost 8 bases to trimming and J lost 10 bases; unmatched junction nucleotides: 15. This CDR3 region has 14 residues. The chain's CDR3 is CASGGAGDGSLQYF. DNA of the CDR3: TGTGCCAGCGGAGGAGCGGGGGACGGTTCTCTCCAGTACTTC.

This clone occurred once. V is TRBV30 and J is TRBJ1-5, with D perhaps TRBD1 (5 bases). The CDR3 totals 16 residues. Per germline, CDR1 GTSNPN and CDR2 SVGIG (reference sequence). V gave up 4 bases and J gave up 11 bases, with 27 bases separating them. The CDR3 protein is CAWTPKPGGTGGAQHF. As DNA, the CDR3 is TGTGCCTGGACCCCCAAACCCGGGGGAACTGGGGGTGCCCAGCATTTT.

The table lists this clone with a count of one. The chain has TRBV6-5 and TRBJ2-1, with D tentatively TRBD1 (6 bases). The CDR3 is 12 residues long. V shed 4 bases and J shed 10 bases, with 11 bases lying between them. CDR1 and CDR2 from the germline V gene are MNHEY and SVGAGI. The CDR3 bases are TGTGCCAGCAGTTCCGCGACAGGCGAGCAGTTCTTC. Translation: CASSSATGEQFF.

CDR3 DNA: TGTGCCAGCAGCGTGGGGACAGGGGTCATGAACACTGAAGCTTTCTTT. This translates into CASSVGTGVMNTEAFF. The chain has TRBV9 and TRBJ1-1; 10 nucleotides agree with TRBD1. This CDR3 region has 16 residues. With 2 bases clipped from V and 0 bases from J, the junction kept 4 bases outside the gene matches. CDR1 SGDLS and CDR2 YYNGEE come from the germline V gene.

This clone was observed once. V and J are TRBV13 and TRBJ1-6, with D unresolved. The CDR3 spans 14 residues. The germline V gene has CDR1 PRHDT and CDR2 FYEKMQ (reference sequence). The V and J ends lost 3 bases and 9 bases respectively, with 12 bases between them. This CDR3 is CASSFSFGSSPLHF. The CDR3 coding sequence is TGTGCCAGCAGCTTTAGCTTTGGCAGTTCACCCCTCCACTTT.

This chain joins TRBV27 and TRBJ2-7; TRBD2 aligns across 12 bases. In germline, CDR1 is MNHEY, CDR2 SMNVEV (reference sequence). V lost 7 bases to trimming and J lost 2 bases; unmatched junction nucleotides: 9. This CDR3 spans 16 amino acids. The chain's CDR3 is CASTVTLAGGPYEQYF. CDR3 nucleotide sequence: TGTGCCAGCACTGTTACGCTAGCGGGGGGGCCCTACGAGCAGTACTTC.

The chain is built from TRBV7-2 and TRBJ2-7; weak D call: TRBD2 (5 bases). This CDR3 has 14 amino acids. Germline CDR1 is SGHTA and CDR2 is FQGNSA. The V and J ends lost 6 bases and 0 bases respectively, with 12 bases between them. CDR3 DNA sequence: TGTGCCAGCAGTCGCGGACTGAGCTCCTACGAGCAGTACTTC. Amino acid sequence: CASSRGLSSYEQYF. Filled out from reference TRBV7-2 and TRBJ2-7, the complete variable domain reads GAGVSQSPSNKVTEKGKDVELRCDPISGHTALYWYRQSLGQGLEFLIYFQGNSAPDKSGLPSDRFSAERTGGSVSTLTIQRTQQEDSAVYLCASSRGLSSYEQYFGPGTRLTVT.

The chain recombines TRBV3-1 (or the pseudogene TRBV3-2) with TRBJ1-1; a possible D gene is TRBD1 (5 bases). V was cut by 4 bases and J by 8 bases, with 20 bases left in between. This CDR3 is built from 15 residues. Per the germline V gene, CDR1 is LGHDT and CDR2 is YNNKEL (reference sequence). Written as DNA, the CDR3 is TGTGCCAGCAGCCGCCCCTCCCTGGGGGGTTGGGAAGCTTTCTTT. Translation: CASSRPSLGGWEAFF.

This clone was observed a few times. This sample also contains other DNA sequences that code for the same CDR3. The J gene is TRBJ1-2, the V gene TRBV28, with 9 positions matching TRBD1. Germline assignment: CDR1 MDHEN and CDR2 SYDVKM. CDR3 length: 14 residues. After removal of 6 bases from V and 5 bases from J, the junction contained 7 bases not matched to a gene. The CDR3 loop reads CASSRPGQGYGYTF. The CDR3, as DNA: TGTGCCAGCAGCCGCCCGGGACAGGGATATGGCTACACCTTC.

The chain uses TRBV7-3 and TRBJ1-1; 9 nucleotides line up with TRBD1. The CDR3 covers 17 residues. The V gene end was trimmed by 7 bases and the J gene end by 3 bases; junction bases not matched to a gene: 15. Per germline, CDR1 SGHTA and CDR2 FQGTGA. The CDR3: CASTLTGGFPLDTEAFF. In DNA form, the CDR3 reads TGTGCCAGCACCTTGACAGGGGGTTTCCCTTTGGACACTGAAGCTTTCTTT. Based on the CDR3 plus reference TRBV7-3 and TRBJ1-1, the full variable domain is GAGVSQTPSNKVTEKGKYVELRCDPISGHTALYWYRQSLGQGPEFLIYFQGTGAADDSGLPNDRFFAVRPEGSVSTLKIQRTERGDSAVYLCASTLTGGFPLDTEAFFGQGTRLTVV.

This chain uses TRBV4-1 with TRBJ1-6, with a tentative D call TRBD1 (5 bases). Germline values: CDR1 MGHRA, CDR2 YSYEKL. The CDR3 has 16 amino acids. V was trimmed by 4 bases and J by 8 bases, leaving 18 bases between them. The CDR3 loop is CASSPTGVREDSPLHF. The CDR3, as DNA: TGCGCCAGCAGCCCCACTGGAGTCAGGGAGGATTCACCCCTCCACTTT.

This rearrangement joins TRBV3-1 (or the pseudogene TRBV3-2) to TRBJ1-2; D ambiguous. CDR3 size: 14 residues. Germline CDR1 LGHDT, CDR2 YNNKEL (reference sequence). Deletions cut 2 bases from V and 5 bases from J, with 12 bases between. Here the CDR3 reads CASSQLDGKYGYTF. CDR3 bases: TGTGCCAGCAGCCAACTGGACGGGAAATATGGCTACACCTTC.

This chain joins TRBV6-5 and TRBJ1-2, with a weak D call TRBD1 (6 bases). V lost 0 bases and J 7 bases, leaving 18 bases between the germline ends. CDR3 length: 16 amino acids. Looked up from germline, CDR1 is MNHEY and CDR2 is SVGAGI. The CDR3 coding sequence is TGTGCCAGCAGTTACTCCCCGGCTACAGGGTATGGTGGCTACACCTTC. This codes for CASSYSPATGYGGYTF.

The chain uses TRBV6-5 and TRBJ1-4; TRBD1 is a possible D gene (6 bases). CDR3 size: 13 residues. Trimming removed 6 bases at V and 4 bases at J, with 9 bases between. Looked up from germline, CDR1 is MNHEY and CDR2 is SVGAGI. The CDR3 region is CASRDSGNEKLFF. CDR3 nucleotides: TGTGCCAGCAGGGACAGCGGTAATGAAAAACTGTTTTTT.

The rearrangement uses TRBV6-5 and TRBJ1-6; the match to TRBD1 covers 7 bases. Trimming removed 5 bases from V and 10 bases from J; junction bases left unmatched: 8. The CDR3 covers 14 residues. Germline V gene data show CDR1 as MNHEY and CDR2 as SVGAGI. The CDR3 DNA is TGTGCCAGCAGTCGTGAGACAGGGAAGTCACCCCTCCACTTT. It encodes CASSRETGKSPLHF.

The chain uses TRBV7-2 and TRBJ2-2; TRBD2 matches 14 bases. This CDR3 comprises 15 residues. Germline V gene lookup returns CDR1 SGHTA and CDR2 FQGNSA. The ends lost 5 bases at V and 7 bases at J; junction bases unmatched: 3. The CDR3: CASSHGLAGGGELFF. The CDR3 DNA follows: TGTGCCAGCAGCCACGGACTAGCGGGGGGCGGGGAGCTGTTTTTT.